The 17 T cell receptor beta chains presented below share a single source sample, sequenced in a study of vaccination and CD4 T cells after COVID-19. Sequencing of cultured CD4+ T cell DNA used the Oncomine TCR Beta short-read assay. MiXCR was run by TCRdb on the PCR reads, yielding one entry per CDR3 protein. The repertoire includes 20,000 to 25,000 distinct CDR3 sequences, about 46% of them detected once, and about 13% sits in the top ten. Time point described: late sampling 161 to 241 days after vaccination in a few convalescent patients. Regarding treatment: roughly ten-day PBMC culture with coronavirus spike peptide pools or control peptides (ViraFEST assay). For these TCRs, the target antigens are not known. Sequenced here: CD4+ T cells from blood, cultured in vitro, sampled about 7 months after SARS-CoV-2 vaccination. The receptors come from a human donor who had recovered from COVID-19.

The J gene is TRBJ2-7, the V gene TRBV7-8, with 10 bases lining up with TRBD1. There are 13 residues in the CDR3. CDR1 is SGHVS, CDR2 FQNEAQ, per germline. Trimming at V came to 5 bases and at J to 6 bases, leaving 4 bases not matched to a gene. This CDR3 reads CASSQTGGLEQYF. The CDR3 DNA is TGTGCCAGCAGCCAGACAGGGGGCCTCGAGCAGTACTTC.

This rearrangement joins TRBV12-3 or TRBV12-4 to TRBJ2-7, with D possibly matching TRBD1 (6 bases). Trimming cost V 6 bases and J 12 bases, with 21 bases left between them. The CDR3 loop spans 13 amino acids. CDR3 residues: CASSLDRFAEVYF. The CDR3 nucleotides are TGTGCCAGCAGCCTGGACAGATTCGCAGAGGTGTACTTC.

The chain is built from TRBV20-1 and TRBJ1-2; D remains unclear. Germline V gene lookup returns CDR1 DFQATT and CDR2 SNEGSKA (reference sequence). The CDR3 covers 13 residues. Between the trimmed V and J ends, which lost 6 bases and 2 bases, there was a span of 13 bases. The CDR3 DNA is TGCAGTGCACACCGGGATGACAACTATGGCTACACCTTC. It codes for CSAHRDDNYGYTF.

Only one count was recorded for this clonotype. The genes are TRBV7-6 and TRBJ2-2, with D unclear. The germline V gene has CDR1 SGHVS and CDR2 FNYEAQ. Trimming stripped 0 bases from V and 4 bases from J, with 9 bases between. CDR3 size: 15 residues. The CDR3 sequence: CASSLAVRSTGELFF. The CDR3 DNA is TGTGCCAGCAGCTTAGCGGTTCGAAGCACCGGGGAGCTGTTTTTT.

The J gene is TRBJ1-2, the V gene TRBV7-2, with D possibly TRBD1 on 5 matching bases. Germline V gene data show CDR1 as SGHTA and CDR2 as FQGNSA. The V gene lost 2 bases and the J gene lost 4 bases, with 17 bases spanning the gap. The CDR3 has 16 residues. In DNA, the CDR3 is TGTGCCAGCAGCTTAACCAGTGTTGGGGGACCCTATGGCTACACCTTC. Its protein product is CASSLTSVGGPYGYTF.

The chain links TRBV7-2 to TRBJ2-6; TRBD1 might be the D (5 bases). Looked up from germline, CDR1 is SGHTA and CDR2 is FQGNSA. The CDR3 totals 15 residues. Trimming cost V 3 bases and J 7 bases, with 13 bases left between them. The CDR3 DNA is TGTGCCAGCAGCTTGTTCAGGGTGGGAGCCAACGTCCTGACTTTC. This translates into CASSLFRVGANVLTF.

This rearrangement joins TRBV18 to TRBJ2-5, with TRBD2 identical over 10 bases. This CDR3 spans 18 amino acids. Trimming took 1 base from V and 0 from J; bases not matched to a gene: 8. Germline-derived CDR1 and CDR2 are KGHSH and LQKENI. In DNA form, the CDR3 reads TGTGCCAGCTCACCACAACTAGCGGGAAGGGGGTACCAAGAGACCCAGTACTTC. Translating it yields CASSPQLAGRGYQETQYF.

CDR3 sequence (DNA): TGTGCCAGCAGCCGAGGGAGTCTGGACGAGCAGTACTTC. Its translation is CASSRGSLDEQYF. The chain carries TRBV5-6 and TRBJ2-7, with D possibly matching TRBD2 (5 bases). Germline lookup yields CDR1 SGHDT and CDR2 YYEEEE. The CDR3 is made up of 13 amino acids. Trimming cost V 4 bases and J 5 bases, with 13 bases left between them. The variable domain in full, with the rest retrieved from reference TRBV5-6 and TRBJ2-7, is DAGVTQSPTHLIKTRGQQVTLRCSPKSGHDTVSWYQQALGQGPQFIFQYYEEEERQRGNFPDRFSGHQFPNYSSELNVNALLLGDSALYLCASSRGSLDEQYFGPGTRLTVT.

There are a few counts of this clonotype. This chain uses TRBV27 with TRBJ2-3; unclear D gene. The CDR3 is made up of 13 amino acids. Per germline, CDR1 MNHEY and CDR2 SMNVEV (reference sequence). V dropped 2 bases and J dropped 6 bases, with 9 bases sitting between them. The CDR3 here is CASSLLHLDTQYF. CDR3 DNA: TGTGCCAGCAGTTTACTACACCTGGATACGCAGTATTTT.

The chain is built from TRBV29-1 and TRBJ2-5, with TRBD1 matching 12 bases. CDR1 is SQVTM, CDR2 ANQGSEA, per germline. The CDR3 length is 13 residues. Trimming at V came to 7 bases and at J to 6 bases, leaving 6 bases not matched to a gene. Here the CDR3 DNA reads TGCAGCGCAGGGACAGGGGGCAGGAAGACCCAGTACTTC. Translated: CSAGTGGRKTQYF.

J is TRBJ1-2 and V is TRBV28; TRBD1 matches 9 bases. Looked up from germline, CDR1 is MDHEN and CDR2 is SYDVKM. The CDR3 covers 15 residues. Trimming cost V 6 bases and J 6 bases; bases outside gene matches: 11. CDR3 nucleotide sequence: TGTGCCAGCAGAGGTAGTACAGGGGGCGCCGATGGCTACACCTTC. Translating it yields CASRGSTGGADGYTF.

The chain joins TRBV10-3 to TRBJ2-5; perhaps TRBD2 as D (7 bases). This CDR3 is 14 amino acids long. Germline CDR1 is ENHRY and CDR2 is SYGVKD. V was trimmed by 6 bases and J by 2 bases, leaving 13 bases between them. CDR3 nucleotide sequence: TGTGCCATCAGGGGCGGGGGCTCGCAAGAGACCCAGTACTTC. This codes for CAIRGGGSQETQYF.

The chain is built from TRBV20-1 and TRBJ2-5; D is ambiguous. V lost 3 bases and J 2 bases, leaving 16 bases between the germline ends. This CDR3 is 15 amino acids long. Per the germline V gene, CDR1 is DFQATT and CDR2 is SNEGSKA (reference sequence). In DNA form, the CDR3 reads TGCAGTGCTAGCCCTGGACCCTACAATCAAGAGACCCAGTACTTC. Translation: CSASPGPYNQETQYF.

The chain has TRBV19 and TRBJ2-4, with D unclear. CDR3 length: 12 residues. The V end lost 4 bases, the J end lost 6 bases, and 7 bases lay between the germline ends. Germline lookup yields CDR1 LNHDA and CDR2 SQIVND (reference sequence). CDR3 sequence reads: CASSTYGNIQYF. CDR3 nucleotide sequence: TGTGCCAGTAGTACGTATGGAAACATTCAGTACTTC.

The V call is TRBV25-1, the J call TRBJ2-5; a weak D match, TRBD1 (8 bases). The CDR3 spans 16 residues. Germline CDR1 and CDR2: MGHDK and SYGVNS. The V and J ends lost 5 bases and 2 bases respectively, with 18 bases between them. CDR3 in DNA: TGTGCCAGCAGTCCATGGACAGGGAGGGAACAAGAGACCCAGTACTTC. Translating gives CASSPWTGREQETQYF.

The table lists this clonotype with a few counts. V and J are TRBV6-1 and TRBJ1-1; possibly TRBD1 for D (5 bases). The ends were cut back, 5 bases at V and 1 base at J, with 8 bases in the middle. CDR1 is MNHNS, CDR2 SASEGT, per germline. The CDR3 sequence is 13 residues long. CDR3 residues: CASSRQPNTEAFF. The CDR3 region has the DNA TGTGCCAGCAGTCGACAGCCGAACACTGAAGCTTTCTTT.

This sequence joins TRBV7-3 and TRBJ2-3; no clear D. The CDR3 sequence is 12 residues long. Germline CDR1 reads SGHTA; CDR2 reads FQGTGA. The V and J ends lost 0 bases and 6 bases respectively, with 4 bases between them. The CDR3 DNA follows: TGTGCCAGCAGCTTAACCGGGGATACGCAGTATTTT. It specifies CASSLTGDTQYF.